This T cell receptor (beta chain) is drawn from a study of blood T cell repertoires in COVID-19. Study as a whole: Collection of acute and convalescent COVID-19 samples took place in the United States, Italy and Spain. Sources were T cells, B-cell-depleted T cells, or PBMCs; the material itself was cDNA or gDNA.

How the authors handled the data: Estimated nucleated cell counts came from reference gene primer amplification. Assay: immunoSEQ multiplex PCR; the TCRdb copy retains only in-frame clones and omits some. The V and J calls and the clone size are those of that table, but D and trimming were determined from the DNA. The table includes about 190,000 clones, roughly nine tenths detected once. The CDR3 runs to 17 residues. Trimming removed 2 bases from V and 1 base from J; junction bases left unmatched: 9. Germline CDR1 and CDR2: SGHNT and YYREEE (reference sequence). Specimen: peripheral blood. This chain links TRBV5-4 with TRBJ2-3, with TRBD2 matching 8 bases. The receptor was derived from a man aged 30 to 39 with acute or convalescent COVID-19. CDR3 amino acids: CASSFGGGRIGTDTQYF. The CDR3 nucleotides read TGTGCCAGCAGCTTCGGGGGGGGGCGAATCGGCACAGATACGCAGTATTTT.